These 29 T cell receptor beta chains came from one sample sequenced in a study of blood T cell repertoires in COVID-19. Sequenced by immunoSEQ multiplex PCR; TCRdb stores in-frame clones only, minus some. The repertoire holds roughly 120,000 clones, almost 90% seen once, with 3.8% in the top ten. The specimen was peripheral blood. Receptors were obtained from a woman aged 55 to 70 with COVID-19, enrolled during active disease.

The V and J genes are TRBV5-4 and TRBJ2-7; 8 nucleotides agree with TRBD2. Trimming cost V 3 bases and J 5 bases; bases outside gene matches: 13. CDR1 is SGHNT, CDR2 YYREEE, per germline (reference sequence). The CDR3 runs 16 residues. The CDR3 reads CASSSGGRGRAHEQYF. CDR3 DNA: TGTGCCAGCAGCTCGGGGGGGAGGGGCAGGGCCCACGAGCAGTACTTC.

This sequence joins TRBV5-1 and TRBJ1-5, with D perhaps TRBD1 (5 bases). This CDR3 has 15 residues. V was cut by 4 bases and J by 0 bases, with 11 bases left in between. Germline V lookup: CDR1 SGHRS, CDR2 YFSETQ. The CDR3 spells CASSRWGGSNQPQHF. CDR3 bases: TGCGCCAGCAGCCGATGGGGGGGTAGCAATCAGCCCCAGCATTTT.

This sequence joins TRBV3-1 (or the pseudogene TRBV3-2) and TRBJ1-4, with no clear D. From germline, CDR1 is LGHDT and CDR2 YNNKEL (reference sequence). This CDR3 is 15 amino acids long. V shed 1 base and J shed 4 bases, with 10 bases lying between them. The CDR3 sequence: CASSQVRRGNEKLFF. The CDR3 DNA is TGTGCCAGCAGCCAAGTTCGGCGGGGTAATGAAAAACTGTTTTTT.

The chain joins TRBV2 to TRBJ1-3; no reliable D call. Between the trimmed V and J ends, which lost 5 bases and 4 bases, there was a span of 15 bases. From germline, CDR1 is SNHLY and CDR2 FYNNEI. This CDR3 contains 15 residues. The CDR3 DNA sequence: TGTGCCAGCAGTCGGCAGAGGGCCCTCGGAAACACCATATATTTT. The encoded protein is CASSRQRALGNTIYF.

The chain has TRBV6-4 and TRBJ2-1; D remains unclear. The CDR3 has 15 amino acids. The V end was cut by 5 bases, the J end by 2 bases, with 13 bases between. Germline loops: CDR1 MRHNA, CDR2 SNTAGT. The CDR3 DNA sequence: TGTGCCAGCAGTCCAACATCAGGTCCCTACAATGAGCAGTTCTTC. This codes for CASSPTSGPYNEQFF.

J is TRBJ2-5 and V is TRBV5-8; D is possibly TRBD1 (6 bases). The CDR3 length is 17 residues. V was trimmed by 1 base and J by 2 bases, leaving 18 bases between them. Germline values: CDR1 SGHTS, CDR2 YDEGEE. CDR3: CASSLYSGQTIQETQYF. In nucleotides, the CDR3 is TGTGCCAGCAGCTTGTACTCCGGACAGACGATACAAGAGACCCAGTACTTC.

This CDR3 is CASSMSFRATNEKLFF. The CDR3 DNA reads TGTGCCAGTAGTATGTCTTTTCGGGCAACTAATGAAAAACTGTTTTTT. The J gene is TRBJ1-4, the V gene TRBV19; no clear D gene. This CDR3 spans 16 amino acids. V was shortened by 3 bases and J by 0 bases, with 11 bases between the two germline ends. Germline values: CDR1 LNHDA, CDR2 SQIVND (reference sequence).

The rearrangement uses TRBV3-1 (or the pseudogene TRBV3-2) and TRBJ2-1, with D possibly being TRBD2 (5 bases). Germline assignment: CDR1 LGHDT and CDR2 YNNKEL (reference sequence). The length of the CDR3 is 15 residues. V gave up 1 base and J gave up 2 bases, with 9 bases separating them. This chain's CDR3 is CASSQGRGAYNEQFF. In DNA, the CDR3 is TGTGCCAGCAGCCAAGGTCGGGGTGCCTACAATGAGCAGTTCTTC.

The chain uses TRBV3-1 (or the pseudogene TRBV3-2) and TRBJ2-1; 7 bases align to TRBD2. Trimming at V came to 4 bases and at J to 9 bases, leaving 6 bases not matched to a gene. CDR1 LGHDT and CDR2 YNNKEL come from the germline V gene (reference sequence). CDR3 length: 13 residues. This chain's CDR3 is CASSPSGVGEQFF. The CDR3, as DNA: TGTGCCAGCAGCCCCAGCGGGGTCGGTGAGCAGTTCTTC.

CDR3 protein: CASTDSHSPLHF. The DNA of the CDR3 is TGTGCCAGTACGGACAGCCATTCACCCCTCCACTTT. The chain couples TRBV19 to TRBJ1-6; TRBD1 might be the D (6 bases). The CDR3 loop spans 12 amino acids. The V and J ends lost 7 bases and 8 bases respectively, with 9 bases between them. Germline V gene sequence: CDR1 LNHDA, CDR2 SQIVND (reference sequence). The whole variable domain, filled in from reference TRBV19 and TRBJ1-6, reads DGGITQSPKYLFRKEGQNVTLSCEQNLNHDAMYWYRQDPGQGLRLIYYSQIVNDFQKGDIAEGYSVSREKKESFPLTVTSAQKNPTAFYLCASTDSHSPLHFGNGTRLTVT.

The rearrangement joins TRBV7-2 to TRBJ2-1, with 12 positions matching TRBD2. CDR1 SGHTA and CDR2 FQGNSA come from the germline V gene. Unmatched junction bases numbered 7, after V lost 1 base and J lost 9 bases. This CDR3 spans 16 amino acids. CDR3 nucleotide sequence: TGTGCCAGCAGCTTAGATCTAGCGGGGGGGCAAACTGAGCAGTTCTTC. This codes for CASSLDLAGGQTEQFF. Using reference TRBV7-2 and TRBJ2-1 for the parts outside the CDR3, the full variable domain is GAGVSQSPSNKVTEKGKDVELRCDPISGHTALYWYRQSLGQGLEFLIYFQGNSAPDKSGLPSDRFSAERTGGSVSTLTIQRTQQEDSAVYLCASSLDLAGGQTEQFFGPGTRLTVL.

The rearrangement uses TRBV5-4 and TRBJ2-7, with D perhaps TRBD1 (6 bases). V was cut by 2 bases and J by 1 base, with 13 bases left in between. Germline V gives CDR1 SGHNT, CDR2 YYREEE (reference sequence). The CDR3 spans 15 residues. The CDR3 DNA sequence: TGTGCCAGCAGCTTTACAGGGCTTCCTTCCTACGAGCAGTACTTC. It specifies CASSFTGLPSYEQYF.

The J gene is TRBJ1-4, the V gene TRBV5-1, with 7 bases fitting TRBD1. This CDR3 region has 15 residues. The J segment lost 4 bases and the V segment lost 4 bases, leaving 7 bases of the junction unmatched. Per germline, CDR1 SGHRS and CDR2 YFSETQ. Here the CDR3 reads CASSMGQTFNEKLFF. The CDR3 DNA follows: TGCGCCAGCAGCATGGGACAGACATTTAATGAAAAACTGTTTTTT.

The V and J genes are TRBV2 and TRBJ1-1; TRBD1 is a possible D gene (5 bases). This CDR3 has 15 residues. Between the trimmed V and J ends, which lost 5 bases and 0 bases, there was a span of 13 bases. Germline V gene data show CDR1 as SNHLY and CDR2 as FYNNEI. Here the CDR3 DNA reads TGTGCCAGCAGTTCGCGGACAACCTTGAACACTGAAGCTTTCTTT. It specifies CASSSRTTLNTEAFF.

The J gene is TRBJ1-1, the V gene TRBV19; 10 bases are a match to TRBD1. CDR1 is LNHDA and CDR2 is SQIVND in the germline V gene (reference sequence). The CDR3 length is 14 residues. Unmatched junction bases numbered 4, after V lost 5 bases and J lost 4 bases. CDR3 region: CASSGRTGGTEAFF. CDR3 in DNA: TGTGCCAGTAGTGGGAGGACAGGGGGCACTGAAGCTTTCTTT.

This chain connects TRBV2 to TRBJ1-2; 9 bases map to TRBD1. After removal of 6 bases from V and 8 bases from J, the junction contained 4 bases not matched to a gene. Germline CDR1 is SNHLY and CDR2 is FYNNEI. This CDR3 contains 12 residues. In DNA form, the CDR3 reads TGTGCCAGCAGCCGGGACAGGGTCGGCTACACCTTC. The encoded protein is CASSRDRVGYTF.

The chain joins TRBV6-4 to TRBJ2-3, with D maybe TRBD1 (5 bases). This CDR3 has 14 amino acids. V lost 7 bases to trimming and J lost 9 bases, with 20 bases between them. The germline V gene has CDR1 MRHNA and CDR2 SNTAGT. CDR3 amino acids: CASTRTGSSDTQYF. The CDR3 bases are TGTGCCAGCACTCGAACAGGTTCCTCCGACACGCAGTATTTT.

The chain joins TRBV6-2 or TRBV6-3 to TRBJ1-1, with D maybe TRBD1 (5 bases). Germline CDR1 is MNHEY and CDR2 is SVGEGT. Trimming stripped 2 bases from V and 1 base from J, with 8 bases between. The CDR3 length is 14 residues. This CDR3 reads CASSYQGGNTEAFF. CDR3 nucleotides: TGTGCCAGCAGTTACCAGGGTGGGAACACTGAAGCTTTCTTT.

This clone came up once. The genes are TRBV7-9 and TRBJ2-7; 9 bases align to TRBD1. Germline values: CDR1 SEHNR, CDR2 FQNEAQ (reference sequence). V dropped 3 bases and J dropped 7; count of bases not matched to a gene: 7. The CDR3 contains 14 residues. As DNA, the CDR3 is TGTGCCAGCAGCTTTACCGGGACAGGGAGAGAGCAGTACTTC. Its protein product is CASSFTGTGREQYF.

The chain is built from TRBV5-1 and TRBJ2-7; the match to TRBD2 covers 7 bases. Germline V lookup: CDR1 SGHRS, CDR2 YFSETQ. The V gene end was trimmed by 1 base and the J gene end by 2 bases; junction bases not matched to a gene: 3. CDR3 length equals 14 residues. The CDR3 here is CASSLLGGTYEQYF. The CDR3 DNA is TGCGCCAGCAGCTTGCTGGGGGGGACCTACGAGCAGTACTTC.

The chain joins TRBV28 to TRBJ1-5; D is ambiguous. Trimming left V 7 bases short and J 0 bases short, with 7 bases between. The CDR3 totals 13 residues. Germline CDR1 is MDHEN and CDR2 is SYDVKM. The CDR3 DNA sequence: TGTGCCAGCATATCCAGTAGCAATCAGCCCCAGCATTTT. Translating gives CASISSSNQPQHF. Variable domain in full (rest from reference TRBV28 and TRBJ1-5): DVKVTQSSRYLVKRTGEKVFLECVQDMDHENMFWYRQDPGLGLRLIYFSYDVKMKEKGDIPEGYSVSREKKERFSLILESASTNQTSMYLCASISSSNQPQHFGDGTRLSIL.

This clone was counted between two and nine times. J is TRBJ2-7 and V is TRBV2; 8 nucleotides align to TRBD2. CDR1 is SNHLY and CDR2 is FYNNEI in the germline V gene. J lost 2 bases, V lost 0 bases, and 3 bases had no gene match. This CDR3 contains 15 residues. CDR3 amino acids: CASSEAVAGPYEQYF. In DNA form, the CDR3 reads TGTGCCAGCAGTGAAGCGGTAGCGGGACCCTACGAGCAGTACTTC.

V gene TRBV19 combines with J gene TRBJ2-5, with TRBD1 matching 9 bases. Germline V gene sequence: CDR1 LNHDA, CDR2 SQIVND (reference sequence). Trimming took 6 bases from V and 4 from J; bases not matched to a gene: 3. CDR3 length: 13 amino acids. The CDR3 spells CASRTGGRETQYF. The CDR3 bases are TGTGCCAGTAGGACAGGGGGTAGAGAGACCCAGTACTTC.

The chain combines TRBV7-3 with TRBJ2-3; the match to TRBD2 covers 9 bases. V trimming: 5 bases; J trimming: 2 bases; junction bases outside the gene matches: 8. There are 16 residues in the CDR3. Germline V gene data show CDR1 as SGHTA and CDR2 as FQGTGA. This CDR3 is CASSPLAGAITDTQYF. In DNA, the CDR3 is TGTGCCAGCAGCCCCTTAGCGGGGGCCATCACAGATACGCAGTATTTT.

V usage is TRBV7-9 and J usage is TRBJ1-5, with 7 bases matching TRBD1. This CDR3 has 17 residues. The germline CDR1 and CDR2 sequences are SEHNR and FQNEAQ (reference sequence). J gave up 1 base and V 5 bases, and 11 bases lay outside the gene matches. CDR3 coding DNA: TGTGCCAGCAGCCCACCCGACAGGGAGGACAGCAATCAGCCCCAGCATTTT. Translation gives CASSPPDREDSNQPQHF.

This sequence joins TRBV5-4 and TRBJ1-1; 10 bases fit TRBD1. CDR1 is SGHNT, CDR2 YYREEE, per germline (reference sequence). J was trimmed by 2 bases and V by 4 bases; bases with no gene match: 2. The CDR3 spans 14 residues. CDR3 sequence: CASSTTGGNTEAFF. The DNA of the CDR3 is TGTGCCAGCAGCACGACAGGGGGCAACACTGAAGCTTTCTTT.

The chain employs TRBV19 and TRBJ2-5; D not certain. V gave up 3 bases and J gave up 0 bases, with 5 bases separating them. Germline V gene sequence: CDR1 LNHDA, CDR2 SQIVND (reference sequence). This CDR3 is 13 amino acids long. As DNA, the CDR3 is TGTGCCAGTAGTATTCCCAACCAAGAGACCCAGTACTTC. Protein: CASSIPNQETQYF.

The rearrangement links TRBV11-2 to TRBJ1-2, with TRBD1 as a possible D gene (5 bases). The germline V gene encodes CDR1 SGHAT and CDR2 FQNNGV. V gave up 1 base and J gave up 4 bases, with 13 bases separating them. The CDR3 is made up of 15 amino acids. Here the CDR3 DNA reads TGTGCCAGCAGCTTAGGCTTCAGGGCCGTCTATGGCTACACCTTC. As protein: CASSLGFRAVYGYTF.

The chain combines TRBV6-6 with TRBJ1-4, with D uncertain. CDR1 is MNHNY, CDR2 SVGAGI, per germline (reference sequence). The CDR3 spans 15 residues. V was trimmed by 2 bases and J by 4 bases, leaving 11 bases between them. The CDR3 sequence is CASSYPGNYNEKLFF. The CDR3 region has the DNA TGTGCCAGCAGTTACCCGGGAAACTATAATGAAAAACTGTTTTTT.